The 26 T cell receptor beta chains reported below all come from one sample, sequenced in a study of shared clonotypes between healthy human individuals. Clones were read by immunoSEQ multiplex PCR, and TCRdb kept only the in-frame ones, dropping some. This sample has 980,000 or so clones; around three quarters occur once, and the top ten carry roughly 1.5%. Sequenced: memory CD4+ T cells sorted from blood. The subset: CD45RA-negative fraction. The source of these receptors is a man younger than 35 in good health.

The genes are TRBV5-1 and TRBJ1-6; D unresolved. The V gene's germline CDR1 is SGHRS and CDR2 YFSETQ. The CDR3 covers 13 residues. The V end was cut by 1 base, the J end by 8 bases, with 7 bases between. Here the CDR3 DNA reads TGCGCCAGCAGCTTGCGATCATATTCACCCCTCCACTTT. This sequence encodes CASSLRSYSPLHF.

The V call is TRBV9, the J call TRBJ2-2; TRBD2 matches at 7 bases. The CDR3 is made up of 19 amino acids. V shed 3 bases and J 4 bases; nucleotides not matched to a gene: 18. Germline CDR1 is SGDLS and CDR2 is YYNGEE. The DNA of the CDR3 is TGTGCCAGCAGCGCAGCCCGGGCTGGGGCGGGAGATGGCACCGGGGAGCTGTTTTTT. Protein product: CASSAARAGAGDGTGELFF.

The chain joins TRBV5-1 to TRBJ2-7; possible D gene TRBD2, 6 bases. Germline CDR1 SGHRS, CDR2 YFSETQ. The CDR3 totals 15 residues. The V end lost 2 bases, the J end lost 6 bases, and 18 bases lay between the germline ends. The CDR3 region has the DNA TGCGCCAGCAGCTTTCGGGACTCCTTGGGGTCCGAGCAGTACTTC. This gives the protein CASSFRDSLGSEQYF.

As concerns this clone: With a much larger clone just one base away, this may be a read error. The sample contains more than one DNA sequence encoding this CDR3. The V and J genes are TRBV7-2 and TRBJ2-7; D is uncertain. Germline CDR1 and CDR2: SGHTA and FQGNSA. The CDR3 loop spans 12 amino acids. Trimming shortened V by 5 bases and J by 0 bases, and 5 bases separated the two germline ends. The CDR3 reads CASSGSSYEQYF. As DNA, the CDR3 is TGTGCCAGCAGCGGTAGCTCCTACGAGCAGTACTTC.

The rearrangement joins TRBV5-1 to TRBJ2-5, with TRBD2 matching over 12 bases. The V and J ends lost 0 bases and 6 bases, in that order; junction bases with no gene match: 6. The CDR3 is 16 residues long. Germline V gene lookup returns CDR1 SGHRS and CDR2 YFSETQ. For the CDR3, the DNA is TGCGCCAGCAGCTTGGCCCTAGCGGGAGGGCACCAGACCCAGTACTTC. It translates to CASSLALAGGHQTQYF.

This clone was counted between two and nine times. The CDR3: CASSFPGGVGYTF. The CDR3 DNA sequence: TGTGCCAGCAGCTTCCCAGGGGGCGTTGGCTACACCTTC. This chain joins TRBV7-9 and TRBJ1-2; TRBD1 matches 8 bases. Germline lookup yields CDR1 SEHNR and CDR2 FQNEAQ (reference sequence). CDR3 length equals 13 residues. With V trimmed by 3 bases and J by 7 bases, 4 bases remained unmatched.

This clone has ten or more counts. Other DNA sequences in this specimen translate into the identical CDR3. V is TRBV6-1 and J is TRBJ2-7; D ambiguous. CDR3 length: 12 amino acids. Germline assignment: CDR1 MNHNS and CDR2 SASEGT. Trimming removed 1 base at V and 3 bases at J, with 4 bases between. The CDR3 reads CASSEGSYEQYF. In DNA, the CDR3 is TGTGCCAGCAGTGAAGGCAGCTACGAGCAGTACTTC.

With respect to this clone: At the DNA level, this CDR3 is encoded by other sequences in the same sample as well. The CDR3 region is CASSTLQISGANVLTF. CDR3 coding DNA: TGTGCCAGTAGTACCCTACAGATCTCTGGGGCCAACGTCCTGACTTTC. This chain connects TRBV19 to TRBJ2-6; no clear D. Per the germline V gene, CDR1 is LNHDA and CDR2 is SQIVND (reference sequence). V was shortened by 4 bases and J by 0 bases, with 10 bases between the two germline ends. The CDR3 has 16 amino acids.

This chain links TRBV13 with TRBJ2-1; D is unresolved. The CDR3 is 14 residues long. With 0 bases removed from V and 8 bases from J, the gap between germline ends came to 11 bases. The germline V gene encodes CDR1 PRHDT and CDR2 FYEKMQ (reference sequence). The CDR3 DNA sequence: TGTGCCAGCAGCTTAGGAATAGCAGTGGATGAGCAGTTCTTC. Translating gives CASSLGIAVDEQFF.

This clone was recorded a few times. This chain joins TRBV4-1 and TRBJ1-2; D is undetermined. Trimming stripped 0 bases from V and 3 bases from J, with 11 bases between. The CDR3 is made up of 15 amino acids. The V gene's germline CDR1 is MGHRA and CDR2 YSYEKL. CDR3 in DNA: TGCGCCAGCAGCCAAGATCGTGTGGGTCACTATGGCTACACCTTC. It codes for CASSQDRVGHYGYTF.

The chain carries TRBV29-1 and TRBJ1-1, with 8 nucleotides matching TRBD1. Germline V gene sequence: CDR1 SQVTM, CDR2 ANQGSEA. This CDR3 has 14 residues. The V segment lost 1 base and the J segment 6 bases; nucleotides outside the gene matches: 7. In DNA, the CDR3 is TGCAGCGTTGAAGCCTGGACAGGGTATCCTGAAGCTTTCTTT. Translation: CSVEAWTGYPEAFF.

This clone came up a few times. The genes are TRBV7-8 and TRBJ1-1; D might be TRBD1 (5 bases). Germline-derived CDR1 and CDR2 are SGHVS and FQNEAQ. Trimming pared 7 bases from V and 3 bases from J, leaving 24 bases between. The CDR3 is 17 residues long. The CDR3 DNA reads as TGTGCCAGCAAGAAGCGGGCACGGGAGGGGCCTGACACTGAAGCTTTCTTT. This sequence encodes CASKKRAREGPDTEAFF.

The CDR3 spells CAWSRDWPMAYYGYTF. In nucleotides, the CDR3 is TGTGCCTGGAGCCGGGACTGGCCTATGGCCTACTATGGCTACACCTTC. The genes are TRBV30 and TRBJ1-2; D possibly corresponds to TRBD1 (5 bases). V was clipped by 3 bases and J by 3 bases, with 20 bases between them. From germline, CDR1 is GTSNPN and CDR2 SVGIG (reference sequence). The CDR3 extends over 16 amino acids.

The V call is TRBV2, the J call TRBJ2-5, with 13 bases that match TRBD2. V was pared by 6 bases and J by 5 bases, with 6 bases of the junction left unmatched. CDR3 length equals 15 residues. Germline-derived CDR1 and CDR2 are SNHLY and FYNNEI. The CDR3 here is CASRRLAGGEETQYF. The CDR3, as DNA: TGTGCCAGCAGAAGACTAGCGGGGGGAGAGGAGACCCAGTACTTC.

V gene TRBV5-1 combines with J gene TRBJ2-3; D possibly corresponds to TRBD1 (5 bases). The germline V and J ends were trimmed by 2 bases and 6 bases, with 7 bases remaining between them. Germline CDR1 reads SGHRS; CDR2 reads YFSETQ. There are 12 residues in the CDR3. CDR3 sequence reads: CASSFKGDTQYF. DNA of the CDR3: TGCGCCAGCAGCTTCAAGGGGGATACGCAGTATTTT.

The chain has TRBV5-1 and TRBJ2-3; 12 nucleotides align to TRBD2. Germline assignment: CDR1 SGHRS and CDR2 YFSETQ. This CDR3 region has 17 residues. V was clipped by 3 bases and J by 4 bases; unmatched bases: 9. DNA of the CDR3: TGCGCCAGCAGCTCTGGGACTAGCGGGCGGATATCAGATACGCAGTATTTT. Translating it yields CASSSGTSGRISDTQYF.

The chain uses TRBV6-1 and TRBJ2-7; no reliable D call. The CDR3 loop spans 12 amino acids. CDR1 is MNHNS and CDR2 is SASEGT in the germline V gene. V was pared by 0 bases and J by 5 bases, with 5 bases between. The CDR3 spells CASSEAYNEQYF. CDR3 DNA: TGTGCCAGCAGTGAAGCTTATAACGAGCAGTACTTC.

The J gene is TRBJ2-5, the V gene TRBV28, with TRBD2 matching 7 bases. Germline V gives CDR1 MDHEN, CDR2 SYDVKM. Trimming cost V 9 bases and J 1 base; bases outside gene matches: 8. CDR3 size: 14 residues. DNA for the CDR3: TGTGCCAGACGCGAGCGGGGTTTCCAAGAGACCCAGTACTTC. It is translated as CARRERGFQETQYF.

This clone has more than one count but fewer than ten. The same CDR3 also results from other DNA sequences found in this sample. This chain joins TRBV30 and TRBJ1-2; D remains unclear. V gave up 0 bases and J gave up 5 bases, with 7 bases separating them. Germline V gene lookup returns CDR1 GTSNPN and CDR2 SVGIG (reference sequence). This CDR3 spans 12 amino acids. CDR3 DNA sequence: TGTGCCTGGAGTGTTCGGGGATATGGCTACACCTTC. As protein: CAWSVRGYGYTF. The full variable domain, in which reference TRBV30 and TRBJ1-2 provide the parts outside the CDR3, is SQTIHQWPATLVQPVGSPLSLECTVEGTSNPNLYWYRQAAGRGLQLLFYSVGIGQISSEVPQNLSASRPQDRQFILSSKKLLLSDSGFYLCAWSVRGYGYTFGSGTRLTVV.

On this clone: The identical CDR3 is also encoded by other nucleotide sequences in the sample. The rearrangement uses TRBV18 and TRBJ2-7; no definite D call. Germline values: CDR1 KGHSH, CDR2 LQKENI. The CDR3 is 13 residues long. V lost 3 bases and J 4 bases, leaving 10 bases between the germline ends. The CDR3 nucleotides read TGTGCCAGCTCACCTCCTTTATCTTACGAGCAGTACTTC. It codes for CASSPPLSYEQYF.

This chain joins TRBV7-9 and TRBJ2-7; D assignment may be TRBD1 or TRBD2 (5 bases each). Trimming pared 5 bases from V and 6 bases from J, leaving 11 bases between. The CDR3 contains 12 residues. Per germline, CDR1 SEHNR and CDR2 FQNEAQ (reference sequence). This CDR3 reads CASSRGTGEQYF. CDR3 in DNA: TGTGCCAGCAGCCGAGGGACCGGCGAGCAGTACTTC.

The V gene is TRBV6-1, the J gene TRBJ1-1; D call uncertain. The germline CDR1 and CDR2 sequences are MNHNS and SASEGT. The CDR3 is made up of 12 amino acids. With 7 bases removed from V and 8 bases from J, the gap between germline ends came to 14 bases. The CDR3 nucleotides are TGTGCCAGCACTCAGGCATGGCGGGAAGCTTTCTTT. Amino acid sequence: CASTQAWREAFF.

Ten or more counts support this clone. The sample contains more than one DNA sequence encoding this CDR3. This CDR3 reads CASGTYNEQFF. The CDR3 nucleotides read TGTGCCAGCGGAACCTACAATGAGCAGTTCTTC. V gene TRBV28 combines with J gene TRBJ2-1; D ambiguous. Germline V lookup: CDR1 MDHEN, CDR2 SYDVKM. V lost 8 bases and J 2 bases, leaving 4 bases between the germline ends. The CDR3 extends over 11 amino acids.

The chain links TRBV6-5 to TRBJ1-1; D unresolved. The V end was cut by 6 bases, the J end by 1 base, with 12 bases between. The CDR3 is 14 amino acids. CDR1 is MNHEY, CDR2 SVGAGI, per germline. The CDR3 sequence is CASRISQTNTEAFF. CDR3 DNA sequence: TGTGCCAGCAGGATCTCACAGACGAACACTGAAGCTTTCTTT.

The CDR3 DNA is TGCGCCAGCACCCTTGGACAGGGGGTCTATGGCTACACCTTC. Amino acids: CASTLGQGVYGYTF. V and J are TRBV10-1 and TRBJ1-2, with TRBD1 matching 10 bases. From germline, CDR1 is WNHNN and CDR2 SYGVQD (reference sequence). J lost 4 bases, V lost 7 bases, and 6 bases had no gene match. The CDR3 length is 14 residues.

In regard to this clone: This sample also contains other DNA sequences that code for the same CDR3. The rearrangement joins TRBV28 to TRBJ1-2; TRBD1 is a possible D gene (6 bases). Per germline, CDR1 MDHEN and CDR2 SYDVKM. The V end was cut by 3 bases, the J end by 5 bases, with 7 bases between. CDR3 size: 12 residues. The CDR3 nucleotides read TGTGCCAGCAGTTTGGGGACATATGGCTACACCTTC. Protein sequence: CASSLGTYGYTF.